A selection of T cell receptor beta chains follows, all from one sample in a study of identical twins. MiXCR, applied by TCRdb to the 5' RACE reads, yields one record per CDR3 protein. The table has fewer than 250,000 distinct CDR3 sequences, around 10% seen once. The sequenced sample was memory (CD45RO+) T cells sorted from blood. Every receptor here comes from a woman younger than 30 in good health. The CDR3 runs from the conserved cysteine through the conserved F or W. The order of the fields is V gene, J gene, CDR3 protein.

v_gene: TRBV5-6; j_gene: TRBJ2-7; CDR3aa: CASSLPFVSSYEQYF
v_gene: TRBV7-9; j_gene: TRBJ2-7; CDR3aa: CASSSYRSYEQYF
v_gene: TRBV20-1; j_gene: TRBJ2-2; CDR3aa: CSAESPLASNTGELFF
v_gene: TRBV5-1; j_gene: TRBJ1-2; CDR3aa: CASSLGGPLYGYTF
v_gene: TRBV12-3/TRBV12-4; j_gene: TRBJ2-1; CDR3aa: CASNQYPSGEQFF
v_gene: TRBV9; j_gene: TRBJ1-6; CDR3aa: CASSASQRGNSPLHF
v_gene: TRBV5-1; j_gene: TRBJ2-1; CDR3aa: CASSSDSGLEQFF
v_gene: TRBV11-2; j_gene: TRBJ1-4; CDR3aa: CASSPRLGSWEKLFF
v_gene: TRBV2; j_gene: TRBJ2-2; CDR3aa: CASSLNGRPGTGELFF
v_gene: TRBV29-1; j_gene: TRBJ2-1; CDR3aa: CSVDIQFNEQFF
v_gene: TRBV7-2; j_gene: TRBJ2-3; CDR3aa: CASSSQTDTQYF
v_gene: TRBV27; j_gene: TRBJ2-3; CDR3aa: CASSPTSGGDTDTQYF
v_gene: TRBV11-2; j_gene: TRBJ2-1; CDR3aa: CASSSSTSGYEQFF
v_gene: TRBV6-2/TRBV6-3; j_gene: TRBJ1-2; CDR3aa: CASRNYGYTF
v_gene: TRBV20-1; j_gene: TRBJ2-5; CDR3aa: CSARRPGLAGRETQYF
v_gene: TRBV7-9; j_gene: TRBJ1-1; CDR3aa: CASSLGQGILHTEAFF
v_gene: TRBV4-3; j_gene: TRBJ2-3; CDR3aa: CASSQDGREGVDTQYF
v_gene: TRBV5-1; j_gene: TRBJ1-5; CDR3aa: CASSLGADQPQHF
v_gene: TRBV20-1; j_gene: TRBJ1-3; CDR3aa: CSAIGRSSGNTIYF
v_gene: TRBV20-1; j_gene: TRBJ2-5; CDR3aa: CSARDQPVQSQYF
v_gene: TRBV6-2/TRBV6-3; j_gene: TRBJ2-7; CDR3aa: CASSYVLTGNEQYF
v_gene: TRBV5-4; j_gene: TRBJ2-3; CDR3aa: CASSQETDTQYF
v_gene: TRBV20-1; j_gene: TRBJ2-5; CDR3aa: CKTSRQETQYF
v_gene: TRBV20-1; j_gene: TRBJ1-1; CDR3aa: CSARPWGRVNTEAFF
v_gene: TRBV20-1; j_gene: TRBJ2-1; CDR3aa: CSADGLSGAPNEQFF
v_gene: TRBV20-1; j_gene: TRBJ2-7; CDR3aa: CSALDNSFAIYEQYF
v_gene: TRBV29-1; j_gene: TRBJ2-5; CDR3aa: CSVEEGTGETQYF
v_gene: TRBV5-1; j_gene: TRBJ2-1; CDR3aa: CASSRTGGMNNEQFF
v_gene: TRBV20-1; j_gene: TRBJ2-7; CDR3aa: CSARGIIAGGYEQYF
v_gene: TRBV11-2; j_gene: TRBJ2-1; CDR3aa: CASSLFPARGGYNEQFF
v_gene: TRBV14; j_gene: TRBJ1-2; CDR3aa: CASSQGALYGYTF
v_gene: TRBV5-1; j_gene: TRBJ2-5; CDR3aa: CASSLGVAGKQETQYF
v_gene: TRBV5-1; j_gene: TRBJ2-5; CDR3aa: CASSLGGTAQKETQYF
v_gene: TRBV12-3/TRBV12-4; j_gene: TRBJ1-2; CDR3aa: CASSLGASNYGYTF
v_gene: TRBV7-2; j_gene: TRBJ2-3; CDR3aa: CASRSGTGVKDTQYF
v_gene: TRBV20-1; j_gene: TRBJ1-4; CDR3aa: CSARAGGEKLFF
v_gene: TRBV12-3/TRBV12-4; j_gene: TRBJ1-2; CDR3aa: CASSITANYGYTF
v_gene: TRBV5-5; j_gene: TRBJ2-1; CDR3aa: CASSLGTRQNEQFF
v_gene: TRBV5-4; j_gene: TRBJ1-1; CDR3aa: CASSLGVGLVKSEAFF
v_gene: TRBV7-9; j_gene: TRBJ2-5; CDR3aa: CASSQGTDQETQYF
v_gene: TRBV5-5; j_gene: TRBJ1-4; CDR3aa: CASSLGPTNEKLFF
v_gene: TRBV20-1; j_gene: TRBJ2-4; CDR3aa: CSVELAGSNIQYF
v_gene: TRBV5-1; j_gene: TRBJ2-1; CDR3aa: CASSPSSGGFDEQFF
v_gene: TRBV11-3; j_gene: TRBJ2-5; CDR3aa: CASSLGGYIGLAGAQETQYF
v_gene: TRBV12-5; j_gene: TRBJ2-2; CDR3aa: CASGLNPLANTGELFF
v_gene: TRBV7-9; j_gene: TRBJ2-3; CDR3aa: CASSLVHGANTDTQYF
v_gene: TRBV5-6; j_gene: TRBJ2-1; CDR3aa: CARSPMPPTEQFF
v_gene: TRBV18; j_gene: TRBJ2-1; CDR3aa: CASSLGQGAGNEQFF